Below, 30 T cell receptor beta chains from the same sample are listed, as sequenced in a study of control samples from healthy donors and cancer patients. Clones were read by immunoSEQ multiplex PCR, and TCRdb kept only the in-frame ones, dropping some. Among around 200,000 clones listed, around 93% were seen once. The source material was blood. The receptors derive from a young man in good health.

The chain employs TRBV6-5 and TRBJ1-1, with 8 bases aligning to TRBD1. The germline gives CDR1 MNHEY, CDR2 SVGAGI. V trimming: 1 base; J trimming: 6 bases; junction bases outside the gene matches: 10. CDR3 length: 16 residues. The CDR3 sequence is CASSYLFQGAVPEAFF. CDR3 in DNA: TGTGCCAGCAGTTACTTATTCCAGGGGGCAGTCCCTGAAGCTTTCTTT.

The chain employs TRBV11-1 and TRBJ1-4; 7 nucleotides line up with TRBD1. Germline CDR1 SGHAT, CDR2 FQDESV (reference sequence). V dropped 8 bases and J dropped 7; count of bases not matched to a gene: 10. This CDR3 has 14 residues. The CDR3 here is CASEDRTSGEKLFF. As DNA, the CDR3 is TGTGCCAGCGAGGACAGGACGAGTGGTGAAAAACTGTTTTTT.

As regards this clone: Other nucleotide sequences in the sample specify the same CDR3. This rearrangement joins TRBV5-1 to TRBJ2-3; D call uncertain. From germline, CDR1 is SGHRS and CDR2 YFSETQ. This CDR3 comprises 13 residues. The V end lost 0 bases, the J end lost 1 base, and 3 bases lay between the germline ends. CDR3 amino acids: CASSLGRTDTQYF. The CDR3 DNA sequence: TGCGCCAGCAGCTTGGGTCGCACAGATACGCAGTATTTT.

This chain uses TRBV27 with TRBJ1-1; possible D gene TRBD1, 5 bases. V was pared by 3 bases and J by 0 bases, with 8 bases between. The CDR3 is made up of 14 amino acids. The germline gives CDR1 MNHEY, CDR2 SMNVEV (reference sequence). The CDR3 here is CASSFPGLNTEAFF. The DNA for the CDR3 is TGTGCCAGCAGTTTTCCAGGGTTGAACACTGAAGCTTTCTTT.

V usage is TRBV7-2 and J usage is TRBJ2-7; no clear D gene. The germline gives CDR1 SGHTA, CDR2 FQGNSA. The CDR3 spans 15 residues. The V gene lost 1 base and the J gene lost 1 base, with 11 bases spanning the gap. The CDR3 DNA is TGTGCCAGCAGCTTAGTCCGCCAGTCGTCCTACGAGCAGTACTTC. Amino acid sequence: CASSLVRQSSYEQYF.

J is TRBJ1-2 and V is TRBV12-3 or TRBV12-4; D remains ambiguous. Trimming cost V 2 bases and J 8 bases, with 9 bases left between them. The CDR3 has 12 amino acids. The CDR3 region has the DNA TGTGCCAGCAGTTTAAGTCAGCAAGGCTACACCTTC. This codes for CASSLSQQGYTF.

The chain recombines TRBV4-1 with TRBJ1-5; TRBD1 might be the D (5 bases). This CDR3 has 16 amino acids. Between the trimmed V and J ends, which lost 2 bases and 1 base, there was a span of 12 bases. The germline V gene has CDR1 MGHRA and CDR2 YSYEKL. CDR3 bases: TGCGCCAGCAGCCAATCTTGGACAAAAAGCAATCAGCCCCAGCATTTT. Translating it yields CASSQSWTKSNQPQHF.

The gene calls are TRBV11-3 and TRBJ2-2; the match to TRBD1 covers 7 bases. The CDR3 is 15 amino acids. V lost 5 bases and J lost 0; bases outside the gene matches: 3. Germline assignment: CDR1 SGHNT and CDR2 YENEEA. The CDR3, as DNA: TGTGCCAGCAGCCCTGGGACAGCGAACACCGGGGAGCTGTTTTTT. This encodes CASSPGTANTGELFF.

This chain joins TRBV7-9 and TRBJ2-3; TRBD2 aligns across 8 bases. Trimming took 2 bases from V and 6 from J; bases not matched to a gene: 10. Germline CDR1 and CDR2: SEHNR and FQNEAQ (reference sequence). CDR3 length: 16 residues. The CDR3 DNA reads TGTGCCAGCAGCTTAAATCTGGGACTAGTAAGTGATACGCAGTATTTT. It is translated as CASSLNLGLVSDTQYF.

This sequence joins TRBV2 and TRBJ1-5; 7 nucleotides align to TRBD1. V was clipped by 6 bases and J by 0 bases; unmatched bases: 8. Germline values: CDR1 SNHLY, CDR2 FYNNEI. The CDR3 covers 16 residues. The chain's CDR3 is CASRVTGTDSNQPQHF. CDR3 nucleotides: TGTGCCAGCAGAGTGACCGGGACAGATAGCAATCAGCCCCAGCATTTT. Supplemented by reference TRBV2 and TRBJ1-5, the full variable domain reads EPEVTQTPSHQVTQMGQEVILRCVPISNHLYFYWYRQILGQKVEFLVSFYNNEISEKSEIFDDQFSVERPDGSNFTLKIRSTKLEDSAMYFCASRVTGTDSNQPQHFGDGTRLSIL.

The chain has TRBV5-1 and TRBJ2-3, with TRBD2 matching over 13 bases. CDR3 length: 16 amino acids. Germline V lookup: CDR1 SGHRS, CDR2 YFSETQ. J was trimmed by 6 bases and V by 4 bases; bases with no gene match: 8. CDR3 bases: TGCGCCAGCAGCCCTTCGACTAGCGGGGGGCATGATACGCAGTATTTT. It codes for CASSPSTSGGHDTQYF.

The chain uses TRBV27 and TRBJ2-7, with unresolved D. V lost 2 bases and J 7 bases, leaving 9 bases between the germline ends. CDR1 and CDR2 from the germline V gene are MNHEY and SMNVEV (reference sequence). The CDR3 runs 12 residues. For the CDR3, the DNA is TGTGCCAGCAGTTTACCCGAGAGGGAGCAGTACTTC. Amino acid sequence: CASSLPEREQYF.

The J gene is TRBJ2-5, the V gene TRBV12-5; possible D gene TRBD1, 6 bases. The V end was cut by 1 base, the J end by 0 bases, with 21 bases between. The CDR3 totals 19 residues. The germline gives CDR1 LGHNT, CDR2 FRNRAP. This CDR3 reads CASGLDSELTRGDQETQYF. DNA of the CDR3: TGTGCTAGTGGTTTGGACTCAGAGTTAACCAGGGGAGACCAAGAGACCCAGTACTTC.

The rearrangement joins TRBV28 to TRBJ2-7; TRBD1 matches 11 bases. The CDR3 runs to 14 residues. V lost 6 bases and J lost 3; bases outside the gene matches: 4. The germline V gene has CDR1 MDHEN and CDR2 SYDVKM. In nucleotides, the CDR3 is TGTGCCAGCAGCTTGGGACAGGGGGTCTACGAGCAGTACTTC. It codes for CASSLGQGVYEQYF.

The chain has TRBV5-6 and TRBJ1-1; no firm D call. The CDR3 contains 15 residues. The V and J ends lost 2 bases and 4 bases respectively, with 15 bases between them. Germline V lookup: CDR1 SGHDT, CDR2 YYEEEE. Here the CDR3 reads CASSFYVRSPTEAFF. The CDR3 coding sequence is TGTGCCAGCAGCTTTTACGTTCGGTCGCCCACTGAAGCTTTCTTT.

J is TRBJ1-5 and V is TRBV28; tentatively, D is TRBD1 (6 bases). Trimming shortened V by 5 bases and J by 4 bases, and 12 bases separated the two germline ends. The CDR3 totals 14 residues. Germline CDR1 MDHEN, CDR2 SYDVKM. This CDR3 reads CASSTRDKNQPQHF. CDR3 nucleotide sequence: TGTGCCAGCAGTACCCGGGACAAAAATCAGCCCCAGCATTTT.

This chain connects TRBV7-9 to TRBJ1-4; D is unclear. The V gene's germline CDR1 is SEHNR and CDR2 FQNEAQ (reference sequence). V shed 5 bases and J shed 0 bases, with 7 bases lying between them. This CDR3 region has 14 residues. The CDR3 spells CASSPQATNEKLFF. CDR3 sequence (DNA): TGTGCCAGCAGCCCGCAAGCAACTAATGAAAAACTGTTTTTT.

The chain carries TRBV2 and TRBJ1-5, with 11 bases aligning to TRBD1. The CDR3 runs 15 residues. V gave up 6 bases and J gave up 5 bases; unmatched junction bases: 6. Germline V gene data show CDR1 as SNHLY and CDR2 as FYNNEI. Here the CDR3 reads CASSGTGGADQPQHF. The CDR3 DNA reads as TGTGCCAGCAGCGGGACAGGGGGGGCCGATCAGCCCCAGCATTTT.

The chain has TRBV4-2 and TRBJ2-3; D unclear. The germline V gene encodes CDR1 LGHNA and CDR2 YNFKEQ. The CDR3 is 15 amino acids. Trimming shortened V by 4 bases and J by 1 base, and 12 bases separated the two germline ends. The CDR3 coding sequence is TGTGCCAGCAGCCCGGACCCCTATGGCACAGATACGCAGTATTTT. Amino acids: CASSPDPYGTDTQYF.

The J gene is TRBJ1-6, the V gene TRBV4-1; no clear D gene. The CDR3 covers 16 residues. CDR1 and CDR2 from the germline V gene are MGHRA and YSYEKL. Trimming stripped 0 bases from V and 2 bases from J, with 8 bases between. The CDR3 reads CASSQEGMTYNSPLHF. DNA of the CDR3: TGCGCCAGCAGCCAAGAGGGTATGACCTATAATTCACCCCTCCACTTT.

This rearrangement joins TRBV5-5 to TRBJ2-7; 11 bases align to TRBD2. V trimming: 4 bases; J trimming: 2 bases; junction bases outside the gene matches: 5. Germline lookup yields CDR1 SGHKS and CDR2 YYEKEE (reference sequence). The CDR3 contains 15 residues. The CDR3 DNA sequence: TGTGCCAGCAGCCCAACTAGCGGGGGAGCCTACGAGCAGTACTTC. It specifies CASSPTSGGAYEQYF.

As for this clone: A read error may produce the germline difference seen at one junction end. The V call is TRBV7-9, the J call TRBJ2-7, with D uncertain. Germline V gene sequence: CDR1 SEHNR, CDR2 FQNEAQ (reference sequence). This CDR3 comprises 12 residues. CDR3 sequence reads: CASSFPSSEQYF. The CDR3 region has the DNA TGTGCCAGCAGCTTCCCTTCCTCCGAGCAGTACTTC.

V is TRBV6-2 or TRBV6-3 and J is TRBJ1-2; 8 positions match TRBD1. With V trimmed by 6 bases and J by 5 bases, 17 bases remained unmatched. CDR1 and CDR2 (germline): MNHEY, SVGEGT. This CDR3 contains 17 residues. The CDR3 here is CASSEAGTGTMLYGYTF. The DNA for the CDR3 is TGTGCCAGCAGCGAGGCCGGGACAGGAACTATGCTATATGGCTACACCTTC.

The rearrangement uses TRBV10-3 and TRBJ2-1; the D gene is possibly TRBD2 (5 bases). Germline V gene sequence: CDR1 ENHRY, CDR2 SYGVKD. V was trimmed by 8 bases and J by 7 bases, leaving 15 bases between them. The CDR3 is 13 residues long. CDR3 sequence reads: CAISPGSGNEQFF. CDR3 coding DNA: TGTGCCATCTCTCCGGGGTCTGGGAATGAGCAGTTCTTC.

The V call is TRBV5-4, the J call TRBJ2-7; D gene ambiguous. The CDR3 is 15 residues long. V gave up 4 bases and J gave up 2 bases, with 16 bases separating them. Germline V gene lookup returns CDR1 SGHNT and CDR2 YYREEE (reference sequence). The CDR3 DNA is TGTGCCAGCAGCCCCAACATATTGAGCACCTACGAGCAGTACTTC. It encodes CASSPNILSTYEQYF.

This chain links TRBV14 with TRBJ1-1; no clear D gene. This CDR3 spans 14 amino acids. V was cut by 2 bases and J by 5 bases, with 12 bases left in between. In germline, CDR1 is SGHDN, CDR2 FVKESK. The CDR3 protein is CASSQILFGTEAFF. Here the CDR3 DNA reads TGTGCCAGCAGCCAAATATTGTTTGGGACTGAAGCTTTCTTT.

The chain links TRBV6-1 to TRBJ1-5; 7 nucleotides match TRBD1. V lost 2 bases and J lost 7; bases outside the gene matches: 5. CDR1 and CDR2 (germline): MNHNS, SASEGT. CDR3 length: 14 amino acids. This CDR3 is CASSEIQGGQPQHF. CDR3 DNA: TGTGCCAGCAGTGAAATCCAGGGGGGGCAGCCCCAGCATTTT.

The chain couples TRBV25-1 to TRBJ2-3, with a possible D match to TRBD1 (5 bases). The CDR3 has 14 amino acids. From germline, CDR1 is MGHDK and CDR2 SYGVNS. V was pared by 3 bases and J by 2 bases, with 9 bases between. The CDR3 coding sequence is TGTGCCAGCAGTGACCCAGGGATCACAGATACGCAGTATTTT. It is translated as CASSDPGITDTQYF.

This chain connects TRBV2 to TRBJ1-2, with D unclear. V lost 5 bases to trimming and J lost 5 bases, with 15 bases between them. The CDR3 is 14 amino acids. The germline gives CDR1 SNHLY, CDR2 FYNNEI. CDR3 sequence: CASSSVASIYGYTF. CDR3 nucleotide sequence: TGTGCCAGCAGTTCGGTGGCCTCGATTTATGGCTACACCTTC.

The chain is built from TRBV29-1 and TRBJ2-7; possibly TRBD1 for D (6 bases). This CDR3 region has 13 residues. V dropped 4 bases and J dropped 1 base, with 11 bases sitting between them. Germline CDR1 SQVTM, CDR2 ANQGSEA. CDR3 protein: CSVVNRDSYEQYF. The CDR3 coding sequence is TGCAGCGTTGTAAACAGGGATTCCTACGAGCAGTACTTC.